The T cell receptor beta chain described here comes from a study of T cell responses to AZD1222 COVID-19 vaccine. Remarks on this clone: Its specificity is unknown.

Assay: immunoSEQ multiplex PCR; the TCRdb copy retains only in-frame clones and omits some. The data show about 150,000 clones, roughly 90% seen once. The study, taken as a whole, reports: All repertoire sampling was performed exclusively after the peak T cell response. Only a handful of AZD1222 recipients, several in all, had baseline seropositivity.

CDR1 is MNHEY and CDR2 is SVGAGI in the germline V gene. Trimming took off 7 bases at V and 5 bases at J, with 14 bases between the two ends. This CDR3 region has 13 residues. The genes are TRBV6-5 and TRBJ1-1; D gene unclear. The sequence was collected from an adult who received the AZD1222 COVID-19 vaccine. The material sequenced was peripheral blood, taken 28 days after the second AZD1222 dose. The CDR3 DNA reads as TGTGCCAGCACAGAAGGATCGTGGACTGAAGCTTTCTTT. It yields the protein CASTEGSWTEAFF.